Presented here are 24 T cell receptor beta chains from one specimen sequenced in a study of blood T cell repertoires in COVID-19. Produced via immunoSEQ multiplex PCR; TCRdb's table is partial and in-frame only. Among 180,000 or so clones, around 85% were seen once, and the ten largest hold less than 15%. Sequencing input: peripheral blood. The origin of the receptors is a man in his fifties or sixties who had recovered from COVID-19.

The chain combines TRBV5-1 with TRBJ2-7, with a tentative D call TRBD1 (5 bases). Looked up from germline, CDR1 is SGHRS and CDR2 is YFSETQ. This CDR3 contains 14 residues. V lost 4 bases and J lost 0, with 11 bases in between. CDR3 nucleotides: TGCGCCAGCAGCACAGGACACAGCTCCTACGAGCAGTACTTC. Amino acids: CASSTGHSSYEQYF.

V and J are TRBV19 and TRBJ1-5; a weak D match, TRBD1 (5 bases). The length of the CDR3 is 16 residues. Germline V gene data show CDR1 as LNHDA and CDR2 as SQIVND (reference sequence). V was trimmed by 7 bases and J by 1 base, leaving 17 bases between them. The CDR3 sequence: CASTLNGRVSNQPQHF. CDR3 DNA sequence: TGTGCCAGTACTCTAAACGGCAGGGTAAGCAATCAGCCCCAGCATTTT.

The V gene is TRBV24-1, the J gene TRBJ2-6; D call uncertain. The CDR3 runs 16 residues. Germline V gene lookup returns CDR1 KGHDR and CDR2 SFDVKD. The V gene lost 4 bases and the J gene lost 1 base, with 10 bases spanning the gap. The CDR3 nucleotides read TGTGCCACCAGTGACCCCACTGGTTCTGGGGCCAACGTCCTGACTTTC. Amino acids: CATSDPTGSGANVLTF.

At least ten counts were recorded for this clone. CDR3 nucleotides: TGTGCCAGCAGCTTATGGGGAGAAGAGGTCAAAAACATTCAGTACTTC. Its protein is CASSLWGEEVKNIQYF. This chain connects TRBV13 to TRBJ2-4; perhaps TRBD2 as D (5 bases). The CDR3 length is 16 residues. Germline V gives CDR1 PRHDT, CDR2 FYEKMQ (reference sequence). V dropped 2 bases and J dropped 3 bases, with 14 bases sitting between them. Using reference TRBV13 and TRBJ2-4 for the parts outside the CDR3, the full variable domain is AAGVIQSPRHLIKEKRETATLKCYPIPRHDTVYWYQQGPGQDPQFLISFYEKMQSDKGSIPDRFSAQQFSDYHSELNMSSLELGDSALYFCASSLWGEEVKNIQYFGAGTRLSVL.

The chain uses TRBV5-1 and TRBJ1-5; 9 nucleotides agree with TRBD1. Unmatched junction bases numbered 10, after V lost 4 bases and J lost 8 bases. This CDR3 has 15 amino acids. Germline lookup yields CDR1 SGHRS and CDR2 YFSETQ. The CDR3 nucleotides read TGCGCCAGCAGCACCGGGACAGGGTTCGAGGAGCCCCAGCATTTT. Amino acid sequence: CASSTGTGFEEPQHF. Together with reference TRBV5-1 and TRBJ1-5, the CDR3 gives the full variable domain: KAGVTQTPRYLIKTRGQQVTLSCSPISGHRSVSWYQQTPGQGLQFLFEYFSETQRNKGNFPGRFSGRQFSNSRSEMNVSTLELGDSALYLCASSTGTGFEEPQHFGDGTRLSIL.

This clone was seen just once. Mismatch with germline at one junction end may stem from a read error. The rearrangement joins TRBV20-1 to TRBJ1-1; D may be TRBD1 (6 bases). Germline CDR1 and CDR2: DFQATT and SNEGSKA (reference sequence). This CDR3 comprises 10 residues. CDR3 nucleotide sequence: TGCAGTGCTAGTAATGGGGGCCGAGCGTTT. It yields the protein CSASNGGRAF.

The CDR3, as DNA: TGTGCCAGCAGTTCTCCGGGACAGGGGACCTATGGCTACACCTTC. Translated, it gives CASSSPGQGTYGYTF. The chain has TRBV27 and TRBJ1-2; TRBD1 matches 10 bases. CDR1 is MNHEY, CDR2 SMNVEV, per germline (reference sequence). J lost 4 bases, V lost 4 bases, and 6 bases had no gene match. The length of the CDR3 is 15 residues.

This chain joins TRBV5-1 and TRBJ2-5, with D perhaps TRBD2 (5 bases). The V gene lost 1 base and the J gene lost 0 bases, with 19 bases spanning the gap. Germline V gene data show CDR1 as SGHRS and CDR2 as YFSETQ. The CDR3 has 18 amino acids. The CDR3 nucleotides read TGCGCCAGCAGCTTGAAGGAGGCGTCCGAAAGGTACCAAGAGACCCAGTACTTC. This sequence encodes CASSLKEASERYQETQYF.

The rearrangement uses TRBV7-2 and TRBJ2-7, with 9 positions matching TRBD2. This CDR3 region has 15 residues. Germline V gene lookup returns CDR1 SGHTA and CDR2 FQGNSA. V lost 4 bases to trimming and J lost 2 bases; unmatched junction nucleotides: 6. The CDR3 spells CASSSLSGSPYEQYF. The CDR3 nucleotides read TGTGCCAGCAGCTCTCTTAGCGGGAGTCCCTACGAGCAGTACTTC. Using reference TRBV7-2 and TRBJ2-7 for the parts outside the CDR3, the full variable domain is GAGVSQSPSNKVTEKGKDVELRCDPISGHTALYWYRQSLGQGLEFLIYFQGNSAPDKSGLPSDRFSAERTGGSVSTLTIQRTQQEDSAVYLCASSSLSGSPYEQYFGPGTRLTVT.

This rearrangement joins TRBV9 to TRBJ2-4; 7 bases line up with TRBD1. The CDR3 length is 15 residues. V gave up 3 bases and J gave up 10 bases; unmatched junction bases: 13. CDR1 and CDR2 (germline): SGDLS, YYNGEE. This chain's CDR3 is CASSENFSDRPIQYF. The CDR3 DNA reads TGTGCCAGCAGCGAGAACTTCTCGGACAGGCCGATTCAGTACTTC. The whole variable domain, remainder taken from reference TRBV9 and TRBJ2-4, is DSGVTQTPKHLITATGQRVTLRCSPRSGDLSVYWYQQSLDQGLQFLIQYYNGEERAKGNILERFSAQQFPDLHSELNLSSLELGDSALYFCASSENFSDRPIQYFGAGTRLSVL.

The genes are TRBV30 and TRBJ2-3, with 8 bases aligning to TRBD2. This CDR3 has 14 residues. The J segment lost 10 bases and the V segment lost 2 bases, leaving 11 bases of the junction unmatched. Germline lookup yields CDR1 GTSNPN and CDR2 SVGIG (reference sequence). CDR3 loop: CAWSIDSGRFPQYF. The CDR3 nucleotides read TGTGCCTGGAGTATTGACAGCGGGAGATTTCCGCAGTATTTT.

This sequence joins TRBV15 and TRBJ2-7, with D perhaps matching TRBD1 (6 bases). The V end lost 4 bases, the J end lost 7 bases, and 20 bases lay between the germline ends. Per the germline V gene, CDR1 is LNHNV and CDR2 is YYDKDF (reference sequence). The CDR3 extends over 15 amino acids. CDR3 sequence: CATSNPGTPDGEQYF. The CDR3 nucleotides read TGTGCCACCAGCAACCCAGGGACACCCGACGGGGAGCAGTACTTC.

This sequence joins TRBV3-1 (or the pseudogene TRBV3-2) and TRBJ2-3, with D maybe TRBD2 (6 bases). The V end lost 0 bases, the J end lost 12 bases, and 13 bases lay between the germline ends. This CDR3 is 13 amino acids long. Germline V CDR1 and CDR2: LGHDT, YNNKEL (reference sequence). The CDR3 bases are TGTGCCAGCAGCCAAGAGGTACTAGCCATCCAGTATTTT. This encodes CASSQEVLAIQYF.

The chain recombines TRBV5-1 with TRBJ1-1; D is unresolved. The CDR3 covers 16 residues. V dropped 2 bases and J dropped 4 bases, with 18 bases sitting between them. CDR1 is SGHRS and CDR2 is YFSETQ in the germline V gene. The CDR3 loop is CASSFSPGMWGTEAFF. In nucleotides, the CDR3 is TGCGCCAGCAGCTTTTCCCCGGGGATGTGGGGCACTGAAGCTTTCTTT.

The chain joins TRBV13 to TRBJ1-2; D gene unclear. Germline assignment: CDR1 PRHDT and CDR2 FYEKMQ (reference sequence). V lost 6 bases, J lost 4 bases, and 9 bases lay in between. This CDR3 comprises 12 residues. The CDR3: CASSIGGYGYTF. The CDR3 DNA sequence: TGTGCCAGCAGTATCGGAGGCTATGGCTACACCTTC.

The chain uses TRBV7-6 and TRBJ1-5; 7 bases map to TRBD1. This CDR3 region has 15 residues. The germline gives CDR1 SGHVS, CDR2 FNYEAQ. The ends lost 5 bases at V and 5 bases at J; junction bases unmatched: 9. As DNA, the CDR3 is TGTGCCAGCAGCCGCAGACAGGGACTGGATCAGCCCCAGCATTTT. Protein: CASSRRQGLDQPQHF. The full variable domain, rest sourced from reference TRBV7-6 and TRBJ1-5, is GAGVSQSPRYKVTKRGQDVALRCDPISGHVSLYWYRQALGQGPEFLTYFNYEAQQDKSGLPNDRFSAERPEGSISTLTIQRTEQRDSAMYRCASSRRQGLDQPQHFGDGTRLSIL.

The J gene is TRBJ1-5, the V gene TRBV30, with a weak D call TRBD1 (6 bases). The germline CDR1 and CDR2 sequences are GTSNPN and SVGIG (reference sequence). The V gene lost 4 bases and the J gene lost 0 bases, with 10 bases spanning the gap. This CDR3 contains 14 residues. The CDR3 region has the DNA TGTGCCTGGACACGGACAGATAGCAATCAGCCCCAGCATTTT. Amino acids: CAWTRTDSNQPQHF.

CDR3 loop: CASNKTPASGRYNEQFF. CDR3 sequence (DNA): TGTGCCAGCAATAAAACCCCCGCTAGCGGTCGCTACAATGAGCAGTTCTTC. The gene calls are TRBV2 and TRBJ2-1, with 7 bases identical to TRBD2. The CDR3 loop spans 17 amino acids. The germline gives CDR1 SNHLY, CDR2 FYNNEI. V was clipped by 7 bases and J by 3 bases; unmatched bases: 15.

This clone appeared once. This sequence joins TRBV5-6 and TRBJ2-5; possible D gene TRBD2, 6 bases. The length of the CDR3 is 13 residues. V shed 4 bases and J shed 5 bases, with 12 bases lying between them. Germline CDR1 is SGHDT and CDR2 is YYEEEE. CDR3 sequence: CASSRGVVETQYF. CDR3 DNA sequence: TGTGCCAGCAGCCGCGGGGTAGTGGAGACCCAGTACTTC.

The chain combines TRBV6-1 with TRBJ1-4; unclear D gene. Germline V gene sequence: CDR1 MNHNS, CDR2 SASEGT. The CDR3 consists of 13 residues. V lost 2 bases and J 8 bases, leaving 9 bases between the germline ends. The CDR3 loop reads CASSERHGEKLFF. As DNA, the CDR3 is TGTGCCAGCAGTGAAAGGCACGGGGAAAAACTGTTTTTT.

The chain employs TRBV28 and TRBJ1-2; 7 positions match TRBD1. The CDR3 loop spans 15 amino acids. J gave up 4 bases and V 3 bases, and 8 bases lay outside the gene matches. Germline-derived CDR1 and CDR2 are MDHEN and SYDVKM. CDR3 loop: CASSLSPGQIYGYTF. CDR3 coding DNA: TGTGCCAGCAGTTTGTCCCCGGGACAGATCTATGGCTACACCTTC.

This sequence joins TRBV5-4 and TRBJ2-7; 11 bases are shared with TRBD2. Germline CDR1 and CDR2: SGHNT and YYREEE (reference sequence). The CDR3 runs to 13 residues. V lost 9 bases to trimming and J lost 7 bases; unmatched junction nucleotides: 9. The CDR3 here is CATSTSGSWEQYF. The CDR3 DNA reads as TGTGCCACCTCAACTAGCGGGAGTTGGGAGCAGTACTTC.

The rearrangement uses TRBV15 and TRBJ1-2, with D tentatively TRBD1 (6 bases). Trimming removed 0 bases at V and 4 bases at J, with 15 bases between. Germline V gene lookup returns CDR1 LNHNV and CDR2 YYDKDF (reference sequence). There are 16 residues in the CDR3. The CDR3 DNA is TGTGCCACCAGCAGAGATGTGGACGGGACATTCTATGGCTACACCTTC. Translation gives CATSRDVDGTFYGYTF.

This chain connects TRBV6-5 to TRBJ1-5; the D is unclear. This CDR3 has 14 residues. Germline V gives CDR1 MNHEY, CDR2 SVGAGI. Trimming stripped 7 bases from V and 3 bases from J, with 13 bases between. CDR3 loop: CASTGSRDNQPQHF. In DNA form, the CDR3 reads TGTGCCAGCACTGGGTCTCGGGACAATCAGCCCCAGCATTTT.